This T cell receptor beta chain is from a study of cytomegalovirus exposure and HLA in healthy donors. Study results and caveats: In a later analysis, a missense DCLRE1C variant was linked to TCR beta V- and J-gene trimming.

The PCR made use of 60 Vbeta and 13 Jbeta primers. Profiled with immunoSEQ multiplex PCR; TCRdb holds only in-frame clones, not every one. The sample table includes about 52,000 clones. About this clone: Its target is not known.

Germline trimming cut 6 bases from V and 4 bases from J; bases unmatched to any gene: 6. This CDR3 is built from 15 residues. Germline loops: CDR1 MNHEY, CDR2 SVGAGI. The chain joins TRBV6-5 to TRBJ1-1; 12 nucleotides agree with TRBD1. Material for sequencing was PBMCs. The source of this sequence is an older woman in good health and CMV-seropositive. CDR3 DNA: TGTGCCAGCAGGGGACAGGGGGCGGGGAGCACTGAAGCTTTCTTT. Translated, it gives CASRGQGAGSTEAFF.